This T cell receptor beta chain was retrieved from a study of blood T cells in healthy people across ages. This clonotype was detected many times. This CDR3 spans 17 amino acids. Looked up from germline, CDR1 is SGHVS and CDR2 is FNYEAQ. Trimming took off 1 base at V and 4 bases at J, with 19 bases between the two ends. In terms of origin and age, donors were healthy Caucasian individuals from Russia aged 6 to 90. The sample, about 10 milliliters of peripheral blood, was drawn from each donor. The authors ran a second PCR of about 6 to 11 cycles using a sample-barcoded 5' primer and a J-beta primer mix. MiXCR, applied by TCRdb to the 5' RACE reads, yields one record per CDR3 protein. Of around 2 million distinct CDR3 sequences in the sample, about two fifths are singletons; the top ten hold 20% to 25%.

The TCR originated in a human donor in good health. The sample taken for sequencing was blood. This chain uses TRBV7-6 with TRBJ2-5; D possibly corresponds to TRBD2 (6 bases). The CDR3 region is CASSLVWVAGSGETQYF. The CDR3 bases are TGTGCCAGCAGCTTAGTATGGGTGGCGGGGTCGGGAGAGACCCAGTACTTC.